Following are 10 T cell receptor beta chains from one sample sequenced in a study of circulating tumor DNA in untreated peripheral T-cell lymphoma. Sequencing was performed with immunoSEQ multiplex PCR; in TCRdb, only in-frame clones are kept and a portion is missing. The data show about 8,500 clones, around four fifths seen once. The sequenced sample consisted of tumor tissue. These receptors were collected from a human donor with peripheral T-cell lymphoma.

Remarks on this clone: One end of the junction fails to match germline, which may point to a read error. The chain recombines TRBV19 with TRBJ1-3; D is unclear. CDR1 is LNHDA, CDR2 SQIVND, per germline (reference sequence). The CDR3 sequence is 11 residues long. The CDR3 nucleotides are TGTGCCACGAAATCTGGAAACACTATATATTTT. Its translation is CATKSGNTIYF.

This clone was seen a single time. The V call is TRBV11-3, the J call TRBJ1-5; perhaps TRBD1 as D (5 bases). The CDR3 loop spans 15 amino acids. Trimming pared 2 bases from V and 0 bases from J, leaving 8 bases between. CDR1 is SGHNT and CDR2 is YENEEA in the germline V gene. Here the CDR3 reads CASSLQGLSNQPQHF. As DNA, the CDR3 is TGTGCCAGCAGCTTACAGGGACTTAGCAATCAGCCCCAGCATTTT.

The rearrangement links TRBV6-8 to TRBJ2-1; 8 bases are shared with TRBD1. Germline V gene sequence: CDR1 MNHGY, CDR2 SAAAGT. This CDR3 spans 14 amino acids. Trimming took 7 bases from V and 3 from J; bases not matched to a gene: 5. DNA for the CDR3: TGTGCCAGCACCGCACAGGGGGGCTACAATGAGCAGTTCTTC. This encodes CASTAQGGYNEQFF.

This chain connects TRBV30 to TRBJ2-1; the D is unclear. The CDR3 extends over 12 amino acids. V was cut by 2 bases and J by 9 bases, with 11 bases left in between. CDR1 and CDR2 (germline): GTSNPN, SVGIG (reference sequence). The CDR3 sequence is CAWSPVPIEQFF. The CDR3 coding sequence is TGTGCCTGGAGTCCAGTTCCCATTGAGCAGTTCTTC. Full variable domain (remainder filled in from reference TRBV30 and TRBJ2-1): SQTIHQWPATLVQPVGSPLSLECTVEGTSNPNLYWYRQAAGRGLQLLFYSVGIGQISSEVPQNLSASRPQDRQFILSSKKLLLSDSGFYLCAWSPVPIEQFFGPGTRLTVL.

Written as DNA, the CDR3 is TGTGCCAGTAGCATGAACACTGAAGCTTTCTTT. This codes for CASSMNTEAFF. The rearrangement joins TRBV19 to TRBJ1-1; D is unclear. The CDR3 extends over 11 amino acids. The V and J ends lost 6 bases and 0 bases respectively, with 2 bases between them. From germline, CDR1 is LNHDA and CDR2 SQIVND (reference sequence). Drawing the rest from reference TRBV19 and TRBJ1-1, the complete variable domain is DGGITQSPKYLFRKEGQNVTLSCEQNLNHDAMYWYRQDPGQGLRLIYYSQIVNDFQKGDIAEGYSVSREKKESFPLTVTSAQKNPTAFYLCASSMNTEAFFGQGTRLTVV.

This chain joins TRBV30 and TRBJ2-1, with D perhaps TRBD2 (7 bases). The V end lost 3 bases, the J end lost 5 bases, and 17 bases lay between the germline ends. CDR3 size: 15 residues. Germline CDR1 reads GTSNPN; CDR2 reads SVGIG (reference sequence). CDR3 bases: TGTGCCTGGAGAACAGGGAGGGAGTACGACAATGAGCAGTTCTTC. The encoded protein is CAWRTGREYDNEQFF.

The rearrangement joins TRBV1 to TRBJ2-3; no DNA check was done on the table's D call, TRBD2. TRBV1 is a pseudogene. This CDR3 comprises 17 residues. The CDR3, as DNA: TGCGCCAGCAGCCCGCCCAGACTAGGGGCCCCCACAGATACGCAGTATTTT. Encoded protein: CASSPPRLGAPTDTQYF.

V and J are TRBV18 and TRBJ1-4, with D unresolved. Germline V CDR1 and CDR2: KGHSH, LQKENI. CDR3 length: 15 amino acids. With 2 bases removed from V and 0 bases from J, the gap between germline ends came to 7 bases. The CDR3 region is CASSPDQSTNEKLFF. As DNA, the CDR3 is TGTGCCAGCTCACCAGACCAATCAACTAATGAAAAACTGTTTTTT.

V is TRBV19 and J is TRBJ2-1; 9 bases are a match to TRBD1. CDR1 LNHDA and CDR2 SQIVND come from the germline V gene (reference sequence). With V trimmed by 10 bases and J by 7 bases, 8 bases remained unmatched. CDR3 length: 13 amino acids. The CDR3 nucleotides read TGTGCCATGCGGACAGGGGTGAAGAATGAGCAGTTCTTC. It codes for CAMRTGVKNEQFF.

The V call is TRBV19, the J call TRBJ1-2; 7 bases map to TRBD1. The CDR3 is made up of 14 amino acids. The J segment lost 8 bases and the V segment lost 0 bases, leaving 6 bases of the junction unmatched. Per germline, CDR1 LNHDA and CDR2 SQIVND (reference sequence). The CDR3 here is CASSIDPRGGGYTF. The CDR3 DNA sequence: TGTGCCAGTAGTATAGATCCACGAGGGGGCGGCTACACCTTC.